These T cell receptor beta chains were read from a single sample in a study of beta chain features in type 1 diabetes. The method was immunoSEQ multiplex PCR; TCRdb's version includes in-frame clones alone and lacks a portion of them. Of 95,000 to 150,000 clones in the sample, roughly 15% are singletons; the top ten hold 2.3%. The specimen was central memory CD4+ T cells from blood. The receptor set was obtained from a man aged 30-40 years with type 1 diabetes. Both conserved end residues are part of each CDR3. The D gene is left open where the match is weak. Size is omitted from some rows. Given values are once, few, many or a class for expanded clones.

cdr3_nt cdr3_aa d_call clone_size j_call v_call
TGTGCCAGTAGTCCGGACGCGGCAGCCTCCTACGAGCAGTACTTC CASSPDAAASYEQYF NA NA TRBJ2-7 TRBV19
TGTGCCAGCAGCGTACAGGGGGCGCATGGAGAGCAGTACTTC CASSVQGAHGEQYF TRBD1 NA TRBJ2-7 TRBV9
TGTGCCAGCAGCCCCGTGGAGACACAAGAGACCCAGTACTTC CASSPVETQETQYF NA few TRBJ2-5 TRBV5-6
TGTGCCTGGAGTGTATCGATACAGGGCCTTACACCCCTCCACTTT CAWSVSIQGLTPLHF NA NA TRBJ1-6 TRBV30
TGTGCCAGCAGTTACCTTCGGGACCGCGATGGCTACACCTTC CASSYLRDRDGYTF NA few TRBJ1-2 TRBV6-5
TGTGCCAGCAGCCAAGTCGGAAAACAGGGCCAGACTGAAGCTTTCTTT CASSQVGKQGQTEAFF NA few TRBJ1-1 TRBV4-2
TGTGCCAGCAGCTCGAATCCGGGACGGAGTAATCAGCCCCAGCATTTT CASSSNPGRSNQPQHF NA NA TRBJ1-5 TRBV7-2
TGTGCCAGCAGCTTAGCCAGGTACTCTTACAATGAGCAGTTCTTC CASSLARYSYNEQFF NA NA TRBJ2-1 TRBV7-2
TGCGCCAGCAGCCAGGGACTCCCGGGGGAGACCCAGTACTTC CASSQGLPGETQYF NA NA TRBJ2-5 TRBV4-3
TGTGCCAGCAGCTCCTGGACTAGCAGCACAGATACGCAGTATTTT CASSSWTSSTDTQYF TRBD2 few TRBJ2-3 TRBV7-2
TGTGCCAGTAGTGTACGACAGGGTGGGGACTCCTACGAGCAGTACTTC CASSVRQGGDSYEQYF TRBD1 few TRBJ2-7 TRBV19
TGTGCCAGTAGTATAGGCCAAAGTGGAGAGACCCAGTACTTC CASSIGQSGETQYF NA NA TRBJ2-5 TRBV19
TGCAGCGTCCCAAAGACTGGGGCCAACGTCCTGACTTTC CSVPKTGANVLTF NA few TRBJ2-6 TRBV29-1
TGTGCCAGCTCTCGAGGGGACGCAGAGCAGCCCCAGCATTTT CASSRGDAEQPQHF NA many TRBJ1-5 TRBV18
TGTGCCAGCAGCCCTAAGGCAGAGGAAAAACTGTTTTTT CASSPKAEEKLFF NA few TRBJ1-4 TRBV7-2
TGTGCCAGCAGTTCGGTCAGACCCTACGAGCAGTACTTC CASSSVRPYEQYF NA NA TRBJ2-7 TRBV6-9
TGTGCCAGCAGCTTCTCCGGGACAGGGAGTTCCGGGGAGCTGTTTTTT CASSFSGTGSSGELFF TRBD1 few TRBJ2-2 TRBV4-2
TGTGCCAGCAGCTTAGTTTTTGCTTATCAGCCCCAGCATTTT CASSLVFAYQPQHF NA NA TRBJ1-5 TRBV7-2
TGCGCCAGCAGTCCACTAGCGACCCCGGAGGAGACCCAGTACTTC CASSPLATPEETQYF TRBD2 NA TRBJ2-5 TRBV5-1
TGCAGCGTCCGCCATGCTAGCACAGATACGCAGTATTTT CSVRHASTDTQYF NA NA TRBJ2-3 TRBV29-1
TGTGCCAGCAGCATACAGGGTTCACCCCTCCACTTT CASSIQGSPLHF NA many TRBJ1-6 TRBV5-8
TGTGCCAGCAGTGAATCGGACGGGACCTACAATGAGCAGTTCTTC CASSESDGTYNEQFF NA NA TRBJ2-1 TRBV25-1
TGTGCCAGCAGTTCTCGGGACAGGGCCTACAATGAGCAGTTCTTC CASSSRDRAYNEQFF TRBD1 NA TRBJ2-1 TRBV5-4
TGTGCCACCACCTCTGGGGGAAATGGGGGGCTTACCTATGGCTACACCTTC CATTSGGNGGLTYGYTF NA few TRBJ1-2 TRBV15
TGTGCCAGCAGCGGCGGACAAGGGAACGAGCAGTACTTC CASSGGQGNEQYF NA NA TRBJ2-7 TRBV5-4
TGTGCCAGCAGTACCAGACAGGGCGAAGGCAATCAGCCCCAGCATTTT CASSTRQGEGNQPQHF TRBD1 once TRBJ1-5 TRBV27
TGTGCCAGCAGCTTAGTTGGGGTAAACACCATATATTTT CASSLVGVNTIYF NA NA TRBJ1-3 TRBV7-2
TGTGCCAGCAGCGTGATTACAGGGGAAGAGACCCAGTACTTC CASSVITGEETQYF TRBD1 NA TRBJ2-5 TRBV5-4
TGTGCCAGCAGTGCAGACTCGTACATTCAGTACTTC CASSADSYIQYF NA few TRBJ2-4 TRBV6-5
TGTGCCAGCAGCCTCCATCAGGGGGCCCCTTCCCTTAATGAGCAGTTCTTC CASSLHQGAPSLNEQFF TRBD1 many TRBJ2-1 TRBV9
TGTGCCAGCAGTGAAGTTCCAGTTCAGTACTTC CASSEVPVQYF NA NA TRBJ2-4 TRBV6-1
TGTGCCAGCAGCTTAGTAGCCGGGACTAGCGGGTACGAGCAGTACTTC CASSLVAGTSGYEQYF TRBD2 few TRBJ2-7 TRBV7-2
TGTGCCAGCACTGCACAGGGACGGAACACTGAAGCTTTCTTT CASTAQGRNTEAFF NA few TRBJ1-1 TRBV6-1
TGTGCCAGCAGGACCGACGGCCAGACGAACGAGCAGTACTTC CASRTDGQTNEQYF NA NA TRBJ2-7 TRBV7-2
TGTGCCTGGAGCGTCTCCTACGAGCAGTACTTC CAWSVSYEQYF NA NA TRBJ2-7 TRBV30
TGCGCCAGCAGCCTTTTTAATATGGGGGCGGACAAAAACATTCAGTACTTC CASSLFNMGADKNIQYF NA few TRBJ2-4 TRBV4-3
TGCAGCGTTATGGCGGAAAGCATACAAAGTCGGGCCAACGTCCTGACTTTC CSVMAESIQSRANVLTF NA NA TRBJ2-6 TRBV29-1
TGTGCCAGCAGCTCCCAATTGGGGGACAATGAGCAGTTCTTC CASSSQLGDNEQFF NA NA TRBJ2-1 TRBV7-2
TGTGCCAGCAGCACCTACACAGATACGCAGTATTTT CASSTYTDTQYF NA few TRBJ2-3 TRBV7-2
TGTGCCAGCAGCTTAGAGGGACAGCCCCAGCATTTT CASSLEGQPQHF NA few TRBJ1-5 TRBV7-8
TGTGCCAGCAGTTTGACAGCCGACACCGGGGAGCTGTTTTTT CASSLTADTGELFF NA few TRBJ2-2 TRBV6-5
TGTGCTAGCAGCTTAAATCAGGGTCGATCGAATGAGCAGTTCTTC CASSLNQGRSNEQFF NA few TRBJ2-1 TRBV7-7
TGTGCCAGCAGTCCGCCAAGGATGAGCAATCAGCCCCAGCATTTT CASSPPRMSNQPQHF NA NA TRBJ1-5 TRBV28
TGTGCCAGCAGCGTCCCTAATGGGGAGGAGGATGAAAAACTGTTTTTT CASSVPNGEEDEKLFF NA NA TRBJ1-4 TRBV9
TGTGCCAGCGACGACTACAAGCAGTACTTC CASDDYKQYF NA medium-sized TRBJ2-7 TRBV6-1
TGTGCCAGCAGCTGGCCTGGACAGGGGATTGAAGCTTTCTTT CASSWPGQGIEAFF TRBD1 NA TRBJ1-1 TRBV5-4
TGTGCCAGTAATCCCCCTAACAGGGGAGACAATGAGCAGTTCTTC CASNPPNRGDNEQFF TRBD1 large TRBJ2-1 TRBV19
TGTGCTAGCAGCTTAGCTAGCGGGGGGCCCATTAGCACAGATACGCAGTATTTT CASSLASGGPISTDTQYF TRBD2 NA TRBJ2-3 TRBV7-7
TGTGCCACCAGCACCCCGGACAGGGCAGCTTTCTTT CATSTPDRAAFF TRBD1 NA TRBJ1-1 TRBV15
TGTGCTAGCAGTCTGACTGAACAAGAGACCCAGTACTTC CASSLTEQETQYF NA NA TRBJ2-5 TRBV7-7
TGTGCCAGCAGCCGAGAACGTTGGGAAAAACTGTTTTTT CASSRERWEKLFF NA NA TRBJ1-4 TRBV6-6
TGTGCCAGCAGCCAAAATAGGGGCACAGATACGCAGTATTTT CASSQNRGTDTQYF NA many TRBJ2-3 TRBV4-2
TGTGCCAGCAGTGAAGAAGGAGGGACGAGTCAGTTCTTC CASSEEGGTSQFF NA few TRBJ2-1 TRBV6-1
TGTGCCAGCAGTTTAAAGGACTATGGCTACACCTTC CASSLKDYGYTF NA NA TRBJ1-2 TRBV28
TGTGCCAGCACAACCTTGAAACCCCAATCGCAGTATTTT CASTTLKPQSQYF NA NA TRBJ2-3 TRBV9
TGTGCCAGCTCACCCGACGGAAACTATGGCTACACCTTC CASSPDGNYGYTF NA few TRBJ1-2 TRBV18
TGTGCCTGGAGTAAGTGGGGGCACACCGGGGAGCTGTTTTTT CAWSKWGHTGELFF NA NA TRBJ2-2 TRBV30
TGTGCCAGCAGCCAAAATATGGGGGCAGATACGCAGTATTTT CASSQNMGADTQYF NA NA TRBJ2-3 TRBV14
TGTGCCAGCAGCGTAGGGCTAGCGAGCCAGACCCAGTACTTC CASSVGLASQTQYF NA NA TRBJ2-5 TRBV7-8
TGTGCCAGCTCACCTCAGACAGGGGGCGCATTCTTGAACATTCAGTACTTC CASSPQTGGAFLNIQYF TRBD1 few TRBJ2-4 TRBV18